This T cell receptor beta chain came from a study of blood T cell repertoires in COVID-19. Study summary: Researchers got acute and convalescent COVID-19 samples from the United States, Italy and Spain.

Measured with immunoSEQ multiplex PCR; TCRdb has only the in-frame clones, and not every one. The repertoire holds around 270,000 clones, approximately 90% seen once, with around 0.8% in the top ten. The germline gives CDR1 ENHRY, CDR2 SYGVKD. With 5 bases removed from V and 8 bases from J, the gap between germline ends came to 15 bases. The CDR3 runs 14 residues. The receptor was isolated from a young man with acute or convalescent COVID-19. The chain couples TRBV10-3 to TRBJ1-4, with no clear D. Sequencing was carried out using peripheral blood. CDR3 residues: CAISTGSSGEKLFF. For the CDR3, the DNA is TGTGCCATCAGTACCGGGAGCTCGGGGGAAAAACTGTTTTTT.